This record concerns one T cell receptor beta chain sequence. The antigen remains undetermined. Random hexamers were used to reverse transcribe an amount of roughly 0.45 to 1 ug RNA. Multiplex immunoSEQ PCR targeted 54 Vbeta and 13 Jbeta TCR beta segments. MiXCR, applied by TCRdb to the immunoSEQ multiplex PCR reads, yields one record per CDR3 protein. The profile covers around 150,000 distinct CDR3 sequences, with approximately 96% appearing a single time and approximately 0.11% taken by the ten largest. V lost 5 bases and J 5 bases, leaving 9 bases between the germline ends. The CDR3 runs to 12 residues. Germline V CDR1 and CDR2: SGHAT, FQDESV (reference sequence). This sample stems from a study of CD8 T cells in Susac syndrome. Whole-study findings and limits: TCR sequencing and HLA analysis covered a relatively small number of individuals.

The authors carried out high-throughput sequencing of TCR beta. They applied it to CD8+ and CD4+ T cells obtained from blood. TEMRA cells were FACS-enriched, and CD8+ and CD4+ T cells were isolated negatively. This clonotype was obtained from a human donor with multiple sclerosis. The V and J genes are TRBV11-1 and TRBJ2-5; D is uncertain. The sample comprised CD4+ T cells from PBMCs. This CDR3 reads CASSPSKETQYF. DNA for the CDR3: TGTGCCAGCAGCCCAAGCAAGGAGACCCAGTACTTC.